The clone carrying this TCR beta chain was seen at least ten times. Its antigen is undetermined. The record originates from a study of early T cells in non-severe SARS-CoV-2 infection. CDR1 and CDR2 from the germline V gene are DFQATT and SNEGSKA (reference sequence). J lost 2 bases, V lost 6 bases, and 6 bases had no gene match. This CDR3 is built from 13 residues. TCRdb redid the calling of the 5' RACE reads with MiXCR, one entry per CDR3 protein. The data hold 25,000 to 35,000 distinct CDR3 sequences, with roughly 3% observed a single time. Study-level findings and limits: Anti-spike CD8 responses were favored by VDJdb matching, which missed private and CD4 specificities.

This clonotype originated in an adult who was a healthcare worker with PCR-confirmed SARS-CoV-2 infection or an uninfected control (not recorded which). Sequenced input: whole blood. This chain connects TRBV20-1 to TRBJ2-5; 7 nucleotides align to TRBD2. This CDR3 reads CSAVGGSQETQYF. The CDR3 DNA follows: TGCAGTGCGGTGGGGGGGTCTCAAGAGACCCAGTACTTC.